Listed here is a single T cell receptor (beta chain). What this receptor recognizes is not known. Base qualities are not recorded, but no much larger clone differs from it by a single base. The germline V gene sets CDR1 to SGHVS and CDR2 to FNYEAQ. A distance of 20 bases separates the germline ends of V and J, which lose 5 bases and 9 bases respectively. The CDR3 runs 15 residues from the cysteine to the phenylalanine. This entry keeps only the CDR3 DNA: 45 bases, framed from base 1. TCRbeta CDR3 regions were amplified from genomic DNA using the immunoSEQ Assay, a bias-controlled multiplex PCR. Processing in the source paper ran as follows. The number of nucleated cells in each sample was estimated from the amplification of reference gene primers within the assay. To quantify the absolute abundance of each unique TCRbeta CDR3 rearrangement, sequence reads were collapsed and filtered. Productive Simpson clonality was computed per sample as the square root of Simpson's diversity index over productive rearrangements. TCRdb re-hosts the immuneACCESS table, in-frame sequences only. Its copies lack some clones; in the studies checked, an unresolved V gene accounts for under half of them, and the cause for the rest is not known. D and trimming come from the DNA, and the V and J calls and clone size come from that table. This sample gives fewer than 200,000 clones in total; approximately 87% of them show up just once. Jointly, the top ten make up about 20% of the sample.

The data originate from a study of blood T cell repertoires in COVID-19 (dated by TCRdb to between 2020 and 2021). In terms of the full investigation: The collaborator samples originated in the United States, Italy and Spain and spanned the acute and convalescent phases of COVID-19. The material from the prospective study consisted of cDNA or gDNA derived from T cells, B-cell-depleted T cells, or PBMCs. Deeply sampled blood TCRbeta repertoires from subjects exposed to, actively infected with, or recovered from COVID-19 were included in the dataset. The repertoires were released in a freely available public database meant as a resource for research on the immune response to SARS-CoV-2. Samples came from the ongoing ImmuneRACE study (first 160 participants) plus 1,254 subjects from 6 global collaborators. The sample metadata nearly always contained a de-identified subject ID, COVID-19 status, age in years and sex. Where HLA class I and class II types were available, the types were taken from metadata supplied by the sample provider, not from assay-based typing.

Collaborating institutions collected whole blood in K2EDTA tubes following their own protocols. Collaborator samples were shipped for TCRbeta analysis as frozen whole blood, isolated PBMCs, or DNA extracted from either sample type. Results the study describes overall, beyond this receptor: How much clinical and demographic metadata was included differed by source and by participant, and the metadata was provided uncurated.

The source of this sequence is a man aged 65-85 years with active or convalescent COVID-19. This receptor chain uses TRBV7-6 and TRBJ1-5; 6 matching bases give a weak D call of TRBD1. Sequencing was carried out using peripheral blood. The nucleotide sequence is given as TGTGCCAGCAGCCGCGAGGACGGGACAAGGTGGCCCCAGCATTTT. Translated, this gives CASSREDGTRWPQHF.